Below, one T cell receptor (beta chain) is given with its context. Its target is not known. This entry belongs to a study of T-cell memory formation after mild COVID-19. At the level of the study: TCR clusters showed largely donor specificity.

Amplification by 5'RACE using constant-segment primers produced TCR alpha and TCR beta cDNA libraries that carried sample barcodes and UMIs. One entry per CDR3 protein results from TCRdb running MiXCR on the 5' RACE reads. The sample gives hundreds of thousands of distinct CDR3 sequences, 15% of which show up once; around 20% is in the top ten. Germline lookup yields CDR1 SGHTA and CDR2 FQGNSA. Trimming stripped 0 bases from V and 2 bases from J, with 7 bases between. This CDR3 is built from 15 residues. Study-level findings and limits: Researchers found some responding clones in pre-infection memory, a sign that cross-reactive memory joined. Later expanders leaned CD4+, whereas day 15 to 85 contracting clones were balanced CD4/CD8.

Material: PBMCs or a T cell subset sorted from them (not recorded which). The rearrangement links TRBV7-2 to TRBJ1-4; D gene ambiguous. The clonotype comes from a man younger than 30 who had mild COVID-19 (a few samples of this study predate the infection). Cell type and time point are not known. CDR3 coding DNA: TGTGCCAGCAGCTTAGCAGGGCCTACTAATGAAAAACTGTTTTTT. Its protein is CASSLAGPTNEKLFF.